This TCR beta chain was recovered during a study of OX40 agonist ivuxolimab in advanced cancers. Across the study: Participants averaged about 60 years of age (range about 23 to 79) and were under 90% male. One hepatocellular carcinoma and a couple of cutaneous melanoma patients partially responded.

The CDR3 has 15 residues. Germline V lookup: CDR1 SGHRS, CDR2 YFSETQ. V dropped 0 bases and J dropped 0 bases, with 6 bases sitting between them. Measured with immunoSEQ multiplex PCR; TCRdb has only the in-frame clones, and not every one. Of fewer than 85,000 clones in the sample, approximately 86% were seen once. A note on this clone: Its antigen is unidentified.

Points from the study as a whole: Certain nonresponders likewise exhibited a low normalized T-cell clonal expansion. Averaging showed that CD8+ T cells had more expanded clones than CD4+ did.

The TCR originated in an adult with an advanced solid tumor such as melanoma, head and neck, liver or kidney cancer. The chain employs TRBV5-1 and TRBJ2-2; D uncertain. The sample in question was CD4+ or CD8+ T cells sorted from blood, obtained in a trial of the OX40 agonist ivuxolimab. In DNA, the CDR3 is TGCGCCAGCAGCTTGGTTTGGGCGAACACCGGGGAGCTGTTTTTT. This encodes CASSLVWANTGELFF.